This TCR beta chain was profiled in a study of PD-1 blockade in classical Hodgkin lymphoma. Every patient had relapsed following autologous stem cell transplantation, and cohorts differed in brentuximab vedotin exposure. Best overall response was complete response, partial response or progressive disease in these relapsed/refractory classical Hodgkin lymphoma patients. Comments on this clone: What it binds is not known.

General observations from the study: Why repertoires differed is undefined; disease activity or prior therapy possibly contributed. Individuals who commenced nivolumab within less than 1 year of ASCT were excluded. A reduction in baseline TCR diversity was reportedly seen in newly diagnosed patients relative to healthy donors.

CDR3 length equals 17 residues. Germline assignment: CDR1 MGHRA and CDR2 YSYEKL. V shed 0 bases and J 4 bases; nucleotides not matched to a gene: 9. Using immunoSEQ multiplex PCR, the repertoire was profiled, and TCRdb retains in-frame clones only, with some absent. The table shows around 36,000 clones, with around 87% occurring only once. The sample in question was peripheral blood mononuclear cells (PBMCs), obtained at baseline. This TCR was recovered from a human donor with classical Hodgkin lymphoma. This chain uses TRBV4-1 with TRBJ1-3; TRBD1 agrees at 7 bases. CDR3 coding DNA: TGCGCCAGCAGCCAAGATGACAGGGTTAGCGCCGGAAACACCATATATTTT. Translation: CASSQDDRVSAGNTIYF.